Below, 25 T cell receptor beta chains from the same sample are listed, as sequenced in a study of beta chain features in type 1 diabetes (dated by TCRdb to between 2017 and 2018). Libraries were constructed by the immunoSEQ multiplex PCR assay. The High Capacity cDNA Reverse Transcription Kit was used to reverse transcribe all of the isolated RNA, meaning that expressed TCRB transcripts were what got sequenced. TCRdb's version of the immuneACCESS table is confined to in-frame rearrangements and falls short of the full clone set. An unresolved V gene accounts for under half of the shortfall where checked; the remainder is of unknown origin. The sample table holds around 300,000 clones, of which approximately 8% were seen once. Roughly 0.94% of the sample rests with the top ten. The specimen sequenced was central memory CD4+ T cells from blood. The receptors here all came from a woman in her late teens or twenties in good health.

In its sample, this clone was seen a few times. J is TRBJ2-5 and V is TRBV6-5, with D possibly matching TRBD2 (6 bases). The CDR3 contains 13 residues. The V and J ends lost 7 bases and 2 bases respectively, with 11 bases between them. Germline CDR1 reads MNHEY; CDR2 reads SVGAGI. CDR3: CASKGRGQETQYF. In DNA form, the CDR3 reads TGTGCCAGCAAAGGCCGGGGGCAAGAGACCCAGTACTTC.

This clone was observed a few times. The V and J genes are TRBV6-6 and TRBJ2-2, with D perhaps TRBD1 (6 bases). The CDR3 sequence is 15 residues long. Per germline, CDR1 MNHNY and CDR2 SVGAGI (reference sequence). Trimming cost V 6 bases and J 8 bases, with 19 bases left between them. The CDR3 loop reads CASSPIRDMSGELFF. CDR3 nucleotide sequence: TGTGCCAGCAGCCCTATTAGGGACATGTCTGGGGAGCTGTTTTTT.

CDR3 in amino acids: CSVLTDYEQYF. CDR3 DNA sequence: TGCAGCGTTTTGACGGACTACGAGCAGTACTTC. The V gene is TRBV29-1, the J gene TRBJ2-5, with D unclear. The better agreement between TRBJ2-7 and the DNA end casts doubt on the J call. The CDR3 is made up of 11 amino acids. Germline CDR1 is SQVTM and CDR2 is ANQGSEA.

The table lists this clone with a few counts. This sequence joins TRBV5-4 and TRBJ2-5; 9 bases match TRBD1. With 4 bases clipped from V and 4 bases from J, the junction kept 8 bases outside the gene matches. CDR1 and CDR2 from the germline V gene are SGHNT and YYREEE (reference sequence). The CDR3 is 15 residues long. As DNA, the CDR3 is TGTGCCAGCAGCCCGGGACAGGGTTACGGAGAGACCCAGTACTTC. Translating gives CASSPGQGYGETQYF.

The chain joins TRBV5-5 to TRBJ2-7, with a weak D call TRBD2 (5 bases). V lost 4 bases and J lost 1, with 18 bases in between. Germline CDR1 SGHKS, CDR2 YYEKEE (reference sequence). CDR3 length equals 16 residues. The CDR3 nucleotides are TGTGCCAGCAGCCAAGAAGGGCGCAGGACTTCCTACGAGCAGTACTTC. Protein sequence: CASSQEGRRTSYEQYF.

The chain joins TRBV15 to TRBJ2-3; 10 positions agree with TRBD2. The CDR3 is 21 residues long. Germline-derived CDR1 and CDR2 are LNHNV and YYDKDF (reference sequence). The J segment lost 4 bases and the V segment lost 1 base, leaving 20 bases of the junction unmatched. The CDR3 coding sequence is TGTGCCACCAGCAGAGCCCTGGGCAGGGGGGTAACTAGCGGGGCGGCAGATACGCAGTATTTT. It encodes CATSRALGRGVTSGAADTQYF.

This clone was seen more than once but under ten times. Written as DNA, the CDR3 is TGCAGTGCTAGTAAGACCGGGGAGCTGTTTTTT. Its translation: CSASKTGELFF. The rearrangement joins TRBV20-1 to TRBJ2-2, with D hard to call. CDR3 length equals 11 residues. Trimming pared 3 bases from V and 5 bases from J, leaving 4 bases between. Germline lookup yields CDR1 DFQATT and CDR2 SNEGSKA (reference sequence).

The V gene is TRBV4-3, the J gene TRBJ2-6; 7 bases are a match to TRBD1. Germline loops: CDR1 LGHNA, CDR2 YSLEER. The CDR3 has 17 amino acids. Trimming at V came to 1 base and at J to 12 bases, leaving 15 bases not matched to a gene. The CDR3, as DNA: TGCGCCAGCAGCCAAGGCTCCGGACAGGCCATATCGGGCGTCCTGACTTTC. It specifies CASSQGSGQAISGVLTF.

This clone was detected a few times. CDR3 coding DNA: TGTGCCAGCAGTCCCTTTAGCGGACGGCAAAAAGCTTTCTTT. Translating gives CASSPFSGRQKAFF. This rearrangement joins TRBV28 to TRBJ1-1; D gene unclear. The CDR3 is 14 residues long. Germline V gene lookup returns CDR1 MDHEN and CDR2 SYDVKM. V was trimmed by 5 bases and J by 9 bases, leaving 19 bases between them.

A few counts support this clone. The V gene is TRBV10-3, the J gene TRBJ2-1; D gene uncertain. From germline, CDR1 is ENHRY and CDR2 SYGVKD. There are 13 residues in the CDR3. Trimming shortened V by 7 bases and J by 0 bases, and 7 bases separated the two germline ends. CDR3 DNA: TGTGCCATCACCTCCACCTCCTACAATGAGCAGTTCTTC. This translates into CAITSTSYNEQFF.

In this sample, this clone turned up a few times. The J gene is TRBJ1-5, the V gene TRBV7-2; the D gene is possibly TRBD1 (5 bases). V was cut by 5 bases and J by 7 bases, with 15 bases left in between. There are 14 residues in the CDR3. The V gene's germline CDR1 is SGHTA and CDR2 FQGNSA. This CDR3 reads CASSQQGFGQPQHF. CDR3 in DNA: TGTGCCAGCAGCCAGCAGGGTTTTGGCCAGCCCCAGCATTTT.

This clone has a handful of counts. The rearrangement links TRBV6-7 to TRBJ2-1; D might be TRBD2 (6 bases). TRBV6-7 is an ORF, and what it does is uncertain. The V and J ends lost 0 bases and 1 base respectively, with 22 bases between them. The CDR3 runs 20 residues. The DNA for the CDR3 is TGTGCCAGCAGTTACTCGAGACCTACGGGAGCAAGGGTTTCCTACAATGAGCAGTTCTTC. Translating it yields CASSYSRPTGARVSYNEQFF.

This clone was observed a handful of times. The chain employs TRBV7-2 and TRBJ2-1; no firm D call. The CDR3 covers 13 residues. V was shortened by 5 bases and J by 3 bases, with 8 bases between the two germline ends. Germline V gene lookup returns CDR1 SGHTA and CDR2 FQGNSA. The CDR3, as DNA: TGTGCCAGCAGCCCCGAAGGCTACAATGAGCAGTTCTTC. Translation: CASSPEGYNEQFF.

This clone was counted a few times. This rearrangement joins TRBV18 to TRBJ2-1; D gene ambiguous. The CDR3 is made up of 14 amino acids. The germline V gene has CDR1 KGHSH and CDR2 LQKENI. Trimming removed 0 bases from V and 8 bases from J, with 11 bases in between. CDR3 loop: CASSPPKLVDEQFF. CDR3 nucleotide sequence: TGTGCCAGCTCACCACCGAAGCTTGTTGATGAGCAGTTCTTC.

This clone turned up a few times. This chain uses TRBV19 with TRBJ2-7; D might be TRBD1 or TRBD2, each matching 5 bases. V was pared by 8 bases and J by 7 bases, with 33 bases between. CDR1 is LNHDA, CDR2 SQIVND, per germline (reference sequence). CDR3 length: 18 amino acids. In nucleotides, the CDR3 is TGTGCCAGTTGGGTGGGACCGGTGAGATCGGGGCCGATACAGGAGCAGTACTTC. Translation gives CASWVGPVRSGPIQEQYF.

In its sample, this clone was seen many times. This chain uses TRBV29-1 with TRBJ1-4; the match to TRBD1 covers 7 bases. The germline CDR1 and CDR2 sequences are SQVTM and ANQGSEA. This CDR3 comprises 14 residues. J gave up 3 bases and V 4 bases, and 5 bases lay outside the gene matches. The CDR3 DNA is TGCAGCGTTGGACAGGGAACGGCTAATGAAAAACTGTTTTTT. It translates to CSVGQGTANEKLFF.

The V gene is TRBV7-2, the J gene TRBJ1-1; maybe TRBD1 (5 bases). Germline values: CDR1 SGHTA, CDR2 FQGNSA. V was pared by 5 bases and J by 1 base, with 11 bases between. There are 14 residues in the CDR3. In nucleotides, the CDR3 is TGTGCCAGCAGCCCCGGGGCGCGGAACACTGAAGCTTTCTTT. Translation: CASSPGARNTEAFF.

The V call is TRBV29-1, the J call TRBJ1-2; the D is unclear. Trimming took 1 base from V and 7 from J, leaving 13 bases between them. Germline V lookup: CDR1 SQVTM, CDR2 ANQGSEA. There are 13 residues in the CDR3. The CDR3 DNA follows: TGCAGCGTTGAAGGTAGAGCGGATGTTGGCTACACCTTC. Its translation is CSVEGRADVGYTF.

V and J are TRBV6-1 and TRBJ2-5, with D possibly being TRBD1 (7 bases). V lost 9 bases and J lost 5, with 19 bases in between. Germline V CDR1 and CDR2: MNHNS, SASEGT. The length of the CDR3 is 14 residues. The CDR3 loop is CASSIGGGVETQYF. The CDR3 nucleotides are TGTGCCAGTTCCATTGGAGGGGGCGTGGAGACCCAGTACTTC.

The J gene is TRBJ2-3, the V gene TRBV7-9; 7 nucleotides align to TRBD2. Germline V gene sequence: CDR1 SEHNR, CDR2 FQNEAQ (reference sequence). The ends lost 1 base at V and 1 base at J; junction bases unmatched: 2. This CDR3 is built from 15 residues. The CDR3 DNA reads TGTGCCAGCAGCTTAGTCCGGGGGGGCACAGATACGCAGTATTTT. This encodes CASSLVRGGTDTQYF.

V gene TRBV19 combines with J gene TRBJ2-2; TRBD2 aligns across 12 bases. J gave up 4 bases and V 6 bases, and 6 bases lay outside the gene matches. The CDR3 is 16 amino acids. From germline, CDR1 is LNHDA and CDR2 SQIVND (reference sequence). The CDR3, as DNA: TGTGCCAGTAGCCGACTAGCGGGAGTCGGCACCGGGGAGCTGTTTTTT. Translating it yields CASSRLAGVGTGELFF. Complete variable domain (other parts from reference TRBV19 and TRBJ2-2): DGGITQSPKYLFRKEGQNVTLSCEQNLNHDAMYWYRQDPGQGLRLIYYSQIVNDFQKGDIAEGYSVSREKKESFPLTVTSAQKNPTAFYLCASSRLAGVGTGELFFGEGSRLTVL.

The chain joins TRBV5-1 to TRBJ2-1; TRBD1 matches 7 bases. This CDR3 is built from 15 residues. Germline V CDR1 and CDR2: SGHRS, YFSETQ. Trimming at V came to 4 bases and at J to 0 bases, leaving 4 bases not matched to a gene. The CDR3 DNA reads TGCGCCAGCAGCCAGACAGGGAGCTCCTACAATGAGCAGTTCTTC. This translates into CASSQTGSSYNEQFF. The full variable domain, rest sourced from reference TRBV5-1 and TRBJ2-1, is KAGVTQTPRYLIKTRGQQVTLSCSPISGHRSVSWYQQTPGQGLQFLFEYFSETQRNKGNFPGRFSGRQFSNSRSEMNVSTLELGDSALYLCASSQTGSSYNEQFFGPGTRLTVL.

This clone was found a few times. V and J are TRBV18 and TRBJ1-5, with TRBD1 matching over 10 bases. Trimming at V came to 5 bases and at J to 6 bases, leaving 7 bases not matched to a gene. Germline lookup yields CDR1 KGHSH and CDR2 LQKENI. This CDR3 region has 15 residues. CDR3 sequence (DNA): TGTGCCAGCTCAAAGGGGACAGGGGCGATTCAGCCCCAGCATTTT. It encodes CASSKGTGAIQPQHF.

Ten or more counts support this clone. This chain joins TRBV5-4 and TRBJ2-1, with TRBD1 identical over 8 bases. CDR1 is SGHNT and CDR2 is YYREEE in the germline V gene (reference sequence). J was trimmed by 7 bases and V by 0 bases; bases with no gene match: 3. CDR3 length: 14 amino acids. CDR3 amino acids: CASSLADRGNEQFF. CDR3 in DNA: TGTGCCAGCAGCTTGGCCGACAGGGGAAATGAGCAGTTCTTC.

The chain carries TRBV4-2 and TRBJ1-5; D is uncertain. Germline V gene lookup returns CDR1 LGHNA and CDR2 YNFKEQ. V gave up 2 bases and J gave up 8 bases, with 4 bases separating them. The CDR3 is made up of 11 amino acids. The CDR3 DNA reads as TGTGCCAGCAGCCAAACCAAGCCCCAGCATTTT. It codes for CASSQTKPQHF.